The 29 T cell receptor beta chains below all came from one sample that was sequenced in a study of blood T cell repertoires in COVID-19. The protocol was immunoSEQ multiplex PCR, while the TCRdb copy is restricted to in-frame clones and leaves out a portion. The top ten clones hold almost 4.5% of a sample with about 110,000 clones, around three quarters of them seen once. The source material was peripheral blood. The source is a human donor in a cohort sampled during active or convalescent COVID-19.

This sequence joins TRBV9 and TRBJ2-5; D not certain. V lost 1 base and J lost 0, with 10 bases in between. CDR3 size: 15 residues. Looked up from germline, CDR1 is SGDLS and CDR2 is YYNGEE. CDR3 nucleotide sequence: TGTGCCAGCAGCGTAACACCACAGTACCAAGAGACCCAGTACTTC. It codes for CASSVTPQYQETQYF.

CDR3: CASKDRGLLSNQPQHF. The CDR3 DNA reads TGTGCCAGCAAAGACAGGGGACTTCTTAGCAATCAGCCCCAGCATTTT. This chain joins TRBV27 and TRBJ1-5; 8 bases fit TRBD1. The CDR3 has 16 residues. Germline V lookup: CDR1 MNHEY, CDR2 SMNVEV (reference sequence). V shed 7 bases and J 0 bases; nucleotides not matched to a gene: 8.

V is TRBV7-9 and J is TRBJ1-5; D perhaps matches TRBD1 (6 bases). The V gene lost 4 bases and the J gene lost 0 bases, with 16 bases spanning the gap. Germline loops: CDR1 SEHNR, CDR2 FQNEAQ (reference sequence). This CDR3 comprises 17 residues. The CDR3 loop is CASSWVGGPYSNQPQHF. The DNA of the CDR3 is TGTGCCAGCAGCTGGGTGGGGGGGCCTTATAGCAATCAGCCCCAGCATTTT. The complete variable domain, with remaining parts taken from reference TRBV7-9 and TRBJ1-5, reads DTGVSQNPRHKITKRGQNVTFRCDPISEHNRLYWYRQTLGQGPEFLTYFQNEAQLEKSRLLSDRFSAERPKGSFSTLEIQRTEQGDSAMYLCASSWVGGPYSNQPQHFGDGTRLSIL.

The rearrangement links TRBV19 to TRBJ2-2, with 7 bases fitting TRBD2. Germline-derived CDR1 and CDR2 are LNHDA and SQIVND (reference sequence). The CDR3 has 16 amino acids. V shed 8 bases and J 1 base; nucleotides not matched to a gene: 10. The CDR3, as DNA: TGTGCCAGTTCTTCGGCTAGCGGAGGGAACACCGGGGAGCTGTTTTTT. Translating gives CASSSASGGNTGELFF. The complete variable domain, with remaining parts taken from reference TRBV19 and TRBJ2-2, reads DGGITQSPKYLFRKEGQNVTLSCEQNLNHDAMYWYRQDPGQGLRLIYYSQIVNDFQKGDIAEGYSVSREKKESFPLTVTSAQKNPTAFYLCASSSASGGNTGELFFGEGSRLTVL.

The rearrangement links TRBV5-4 to TRBJ1-1, with D perhaps matching TRBD1 (5 bases). Germline V lookup: CDR1 SGHNT, CDR2 YYREEE (reference sequence). The CDR3 contains 14 residues. V lost 4 bases and J 3 bases, leaving 13 bases between the germline ends. CDR3 DNA sequence: TGTGCCAGCAGCATGGGACTAGCTTACACTGAAGCTTTCTTT. Protein: CASSMGLAYTEAFF.

The chain has TRBV4-3 and TRBJ2-7, with D perhaps TRBD1 (6 bases). Germline V gene sequence: CDR1 LGHNA, CDR2 YSLEER. V was cut by 4 bases and J by 4 bases, with 20 bases left in between. The CDR3 has 16 amino acids. CDR3 amino acids: CASSPSIPDRYYEQYF. The CDR3, as DNA: TGCGCCAGCAGCCCGAGCATCCCGGACAGATATTACGAGCAGTACTTC.

The genes are TRBV6-5 and TRBJ2-7; possibly TRBD1 for D (5 bases). The germline V gene encodes CDR1 MNHEY and CDR2 SVGAGI. The CDR3 contains 15 residues. Trimming left V 6 bases short and J 1 base short, with 16 bases between. The CDR3 nucleotides read TGTGCCAGCAGCTCCAACCTAGGACATTCCTACGAGCAGTACTTC. It translates to CASSSNLGHSYEQYF.

This clone was counted once. The rearrangement links TRBV7-9 to TRBJ2-6; a possible D gene is TRBD1 (6 bases). Germline lookup yields CDR1 SEHNR and CDR2 FQNEAQ (reference sequence). CDR3 length: 16 residues. V was clipped by 6 bases and J by 4 bases, with 16 bases between them. CDR3 residues: CASSLLGGTGANVLTF. CDR3 sequence (DNA): TGTGCCAGCAGTCTACTAGGGGGAACCGGGGCCAACGTCCTGACTTTC.

The V call is TRBV7-2, the J call TRBJ2-7; 11 nucleotides align to TRBD1. Germline V lookup: CDR1 SGHTA, CDR2 FQGNSA. V shed 3 bases, J shed 4 bases, and the junction held 5 bases outside the gene matches. This CDR3 has 15 amino acids. CDR3 residues: CASSFSRDRGYEQYF. DNA for the CDR3: TGTGCCAGCAGCTTTAGCCGGGACAGGGGGTACGAGCAGTACTTC.

This clone was recorded a few times. The V call is TRBV6-5, the J call TRBJ1-1; tentative D call: TRBD1 (5 bases). The length of the CDR3 is 15 residues. CDR1 and CDR2 (germline): MNHEY, SVGAGI. Trimming took 2 bases from V and 2 from J, leaving 12 bases between them. CDR3 region: CASSYGRGPNTEAFF. CDR3 DNA sequence: TGTGCCAGCAGTTACGGTAGGGGCCCAAACACTGAAGCTTTCTTT.

In this sample, this clone turned up a few times. This sequence joins TRBV5-6 and TRBJ1-5; D is uncertain. The CDR3 covers 15 residues. V shed 0 bases and J shed 0 bases, with 7 bases lying between them. The germline V gene has CDR1 SGHDT and CDR2 YYEEEE. The CDR3 DNA follows: TGTGCCAGCAGCTTGGGGCATCCTAGCAATCAGCCCCAGCATTTT. Its translation is CASSLGHPSNQPQHF.

This chain connects TRBV10-3 to TRBJ2-3; TRBD2 might be the D (6 bases). Germline loops: CDR1 ENHRY, CDR2 SYGVKD. Trimming took 3 bases from V and 10 from J, leaving 11 bases between them. The CDR3 is 12 residues long. The CDR3 region is CAISDDGRAQYF. The CDR3 region has the DNA TGTGCCATCAGTGACGACGGGAGAGCGCAGTATTTT.

The chain joins TRBV18 to TRBJ2-5; possibly TRBD1 for D (6 bases). Trimming removed 3 bases from V and 4 bases from J, with 15 bases in between. From germline, CDR1 is KGHSH and CDR2 LQKENI. The CDR3 consists of 15 residues. The CDR3 nucleotides read TGTGCCAGCTCACCGCAGGCCAGGGGAATAGAGACCCAGTACTTC. Translation gives CASSPQARGIETQYF.

CDR3: CASSRTSGGTYEQYF. CDR3 nucleotide sequence: TGTGCCAGCAGCCGTACTAGCGGGGGCACCTACGAGCAGTACTTC. V usage is TRBV6-2 or TRBV6-3 and J usage is TRBJ2-7; 11 bases fit TRBD2. The CDR3 sequence is 15 residues long. Germline CDR1 is MNHEY and CDR2 is SVGEGT. V lost 6 bases and J lost 2; bases outside the gene matches: 6.

The chain couples TRBV4-3 to TRBJ2-2; 7 nucleotides align to TRBD2. Germline CDR1 LGHNA, CDR2 YSLEER. The CDR3 length is 15 residues. V dropped 0 bases and J dropped 4; count of bases not matched to a gene: 2. CDR3 residues: CASSQDTGGTGELFF. The CDR3 DNA reads as TGCGCCAGCAGCCAAGACACGGGAGGCACCGGGGAGCTGTTTTTT.

The rearrangement joins TRBV18 to TRBJ2-5; 7 bases are a match to TRBD2. The V segment lost 3 bases and the J segment 5 bases; nucleotides outside the gene matches: 15. This CDR3 region has 17 residues. Germline CDR1 KGHSH, CDR2 LQKENI. CDR3 in DNA: TGTGCCAGCTCACCGCGAGACTTAGCGGGCCAAGCGGAGACCCAGTACTTC. Protein product: CASSPRDLAGQAETQYF.

V usage is TRBV28 and J usage is TRBJ2-1; D remains unclear. CDR1 and CDR2 from the germline V gene are MDHEN and SYDVKM. V lost 10 bases, J lost 9 bases, and 10 bases lay in between. The CDR3 is 10 residues long. This CDR3 is CATGYGEQFF. DNA of the CDR3: TGTGCCACCGGGTACGGTGAGCAGTTCTTC.

This clone has just a few counts. V usage is TRBV7-2 and J usage is TRBJ2-4; D ambiguous. V was trimmed by 5 bases and J by 1 base, leaving 9 bases between them. Germline V gene lookup returns CDR1 SGHTA and CDR2 FQGNSA. The CDR3 consists of 14 residues. CDR3 sequence (DNA): TGTGCCAGCAGCCCAGAGGTGGCCAAAAACATTCAGTACTTC. Translated: CASSPEVAKNIQYF.

In DNA, the CDR3 is TGTGCCAGCAGCCGAGGCAGTGGTACAGATACGCAGTATTTT. Translating it yields CASSRGSGTDTQYF. This sequence joins TRBV3-1 (or the pseudogene TRBV3-2) and TRBJ2-3; D is unresolved. Trimming stripped 4 bases from V and 3 bases from J, with 11 bases between. Germline V gene data show CDR1 as LGHDT and CDR2 as YNNKEL (reference sequence). This CDR3 is 14 amino acids long.

The chain employs TRBV4-1 and TRBJ2-1, with 11 bases fitting TRBD2. CDR1 is MGHRA, CDR2 YSYEKL, per germline. With 1 base clipped from V and 0 bases from J, the junction kept 5 bases outside the gene matches. CDR3 size: 18 residues. In nucleotides, the CDR3 is TGCGCCAGCAGCCAAGGTAGCGGGGGGGCGAGCTCCTACAATGAGCAGTTCTTC. Translated: CASSQGSGGASSYNEQFF.

This clone turned up a few times. This rearrangement joins TRBV7-9 to TRBJ2-1; tentative D call: TRBD2 (6 bases). The CDR3 length is 15 residues. Germline values: CDR1 SEHNR, CDR2 FQNEAQ (reference sequence). Deletions cut 3 bases from V and 9 bases from J, with 18 bases between. The CDR3 nucleotides are TGTGCCAGCAGCTTCTCGTTCACTAGCCGGAGTGAGCAGTTCTTC. This translates into CASSFSFTSRSEQFF.

The J gene is TRBJ2-7, the V gene TRBV5-6; 11 positions match TRBD2. CDR1 and CDR2 from the germline V gene are SGHDT and YYEEEE. With V trimmed by 7 bases and J by 4 bases, 4 bases remained unmatched. The CDR3 loop spans 13 amino acids. The CDR3 spells CASETSGRYEQYF. The CDR3 nucleotides read TGTGCCAGCGAAACTAGCGGGAGATACGAGCAGTACTTC. Together with reference TRBV5-6 and TRBJ2-7, the CDR3 gives the full variable domain: DAGVTQSPTHLIKTRGQQVTLRCSPKSGHDTVSWYQQALGQGPQFIFQYYEEEERQRGNFPDRFSGHQFPNYSSELNVNALLLGDSALYLCASETSGRYEQYFGPGTRLTVT.

This chain uses TRBV13 with TRBJ2-7; D unclear. Germline V gene lookup returns CDR1 PRHDT and CDR2 FYEKMQ (reference sequence). V shed 6 bases and J shed 2 bases, with 8 bases lying between them. This CDR3 comprises 12 residues. The CDR3 DNA sequence: TGTGCCAGCAGACGAGAGACCTACGAGCAGTACTTC. This codes for CASRRETYEQYF. Combining the CDR3 with reference TRBV13 and TRBJ2-7 gives the whole variable domain AAGVIQSPRHLIKEKRETATLKCYPIPRHDTVYWYQQGPGQDPQFLISFYEKMQSDKGSIPDRFSAQQFSDYHSELNMSSLELGDSALYFCASRRETYEQYFGPGTRLTVT.

The chain carries TRBV7-9 and TRBJ2-3, with 7 bases identical to TRBD2. The CDR3 totals 15 residues. The germline gives CDR1 SEHNR, CDR2 FQNEAQ (reference sequence). V lost 1 base to trimming and J lost 7 bases; unmatched junction nucleotides: 8. This chain's CDR3 is CASSLDVGEGNTQYF. As DNA, the CDR3 is TGTGCCAGCAGCTTAGATGTCGGGGAGGGTAATACGCAGTATTTT. Full variable domain (remainder filled in from reference TRBV7-9 and TRBJ2-3): DTGVSQNPRHKITKRGQNVTFRCDPISEHNRLYWYRQTLGQGPEFLTYFQNEAQLEKSRLLSDRFSAERPKGSFSTLEIQRTEQGDSAMYLCASSLDVGEGNTQYFGPGTRLTVL.

This chain links TRBV5-1 with TRBJ1-2; tentative D call: TRBD1 (6 bases). Germline values: CDR1 SGHRS, CDR2 YFSETQ. V was cut by 6 bases and J by 5 bases, with 20 bases left in between. The CDR3 runs to 15 residues. The CDR3 here is CASKHIQGPSYGYTF. In DNA, the CDR3 is TGCGCCAGCAAACACATACAGGGCCCGAGTTATGGCTACACCTTC.

This chain links TRBV11-3 with TRBJ1-6, with 7 bases aligning to TRBD1. After removal of 4 bases from V and 7 bases from J, the junction contained 4 bases not matched to a gene. Germline V gene lookup returns CDR1 SGHNT and CDR2 YENEEA. This CDR3 comprises 14 residues. In DNA form, the CDR3 reads TGTGCCAGCAGCTCCCGGGACAGAAATTCACCCCTCCACTTT. Its protein is CASSSRDRNSPLHF.

This clone was recorded once. This rearrangement joins TRBV28 to TRBJ2-7; TRBD2 agrees at 15 bases. Germline V gives CDR1 MDHEN, CDR2 SYDVKM. The CDR3 extends over 16 amino acids. The J segment lost 4 bases and the V segment lost 5 bases, leaving 6 bases of the junction unmatched. DNA of the CDR3: TGTGCCAGCAGTCGCGGACTAGCGGGAGGGGGTTACGAGCAGTACTTC. Translating gives CASSRGLAGGGYEQYF.

This sequence joins TRBV28 and TRBJ1-2, with a possible D match to TRBD1 (5 bases). The V gene lost 10 bases and the J gene lost 8 bases, with 14 bases spanning the gap. CDR3 size: 11 residues. In germline, CDR1 is MDHEN, CDR2 SYDVKM. For the CDR3, the DNA is TGTGCCACCTCCCCCACAGGCGGCTACACCTTC. It encodes CATSPTGGYTF.

This clone was detected only once. The rearrangement joins TRBV11-2 to TRBJ2-5, with D maybe TRBD1 (6 bases). The CDR3 consists of 15 residues. Trimming pared 2 bases from V and 5 bases from J, leaving 15 bases between. Germline loops: CDR1 SGHAT, CDR2 FQNNGV. The CDR3 loop reads CASSLSMTGWETQYF. DNA of the CDR3: TGTGCCAGCAGCTTATCGATGACAGGCTGGGAGACCCAGTACTTC.